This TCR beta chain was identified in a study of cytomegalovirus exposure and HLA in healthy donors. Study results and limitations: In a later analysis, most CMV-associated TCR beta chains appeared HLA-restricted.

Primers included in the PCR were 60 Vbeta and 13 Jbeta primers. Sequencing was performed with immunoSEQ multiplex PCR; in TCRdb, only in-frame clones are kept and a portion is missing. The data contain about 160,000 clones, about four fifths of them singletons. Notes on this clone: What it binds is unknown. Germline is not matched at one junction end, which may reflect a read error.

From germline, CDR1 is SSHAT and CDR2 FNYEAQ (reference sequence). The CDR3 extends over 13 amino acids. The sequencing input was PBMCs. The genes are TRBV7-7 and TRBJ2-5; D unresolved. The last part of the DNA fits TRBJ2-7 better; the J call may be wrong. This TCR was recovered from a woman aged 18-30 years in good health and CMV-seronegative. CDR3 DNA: TGTGCTAGCAGCTACAGAGAGTCCTACGAGCAGTACTTC. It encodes CASSYRESYEQYF.